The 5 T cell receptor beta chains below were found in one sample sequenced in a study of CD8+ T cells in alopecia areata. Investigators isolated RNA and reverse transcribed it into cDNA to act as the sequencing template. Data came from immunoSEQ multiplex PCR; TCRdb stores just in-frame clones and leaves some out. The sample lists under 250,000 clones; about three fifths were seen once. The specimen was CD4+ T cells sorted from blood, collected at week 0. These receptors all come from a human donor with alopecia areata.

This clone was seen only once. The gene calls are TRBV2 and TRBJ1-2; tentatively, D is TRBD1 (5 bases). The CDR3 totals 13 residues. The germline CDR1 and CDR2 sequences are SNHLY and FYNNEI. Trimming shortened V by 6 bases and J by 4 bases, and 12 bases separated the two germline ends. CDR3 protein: CASRETEGYGYTF. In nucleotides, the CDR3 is TGTGCCAGCAGAGAGACAGAGGGCTATGGCTACACCTTC.

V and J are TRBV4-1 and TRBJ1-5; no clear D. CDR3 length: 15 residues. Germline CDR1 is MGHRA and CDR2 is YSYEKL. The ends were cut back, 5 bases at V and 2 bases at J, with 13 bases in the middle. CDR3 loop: CASSLDLGGNQPQHF. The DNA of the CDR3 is TGCGCCAGCAGCTTGGACCTAGGAGGCAATCAGCCCCAGCATTTT.

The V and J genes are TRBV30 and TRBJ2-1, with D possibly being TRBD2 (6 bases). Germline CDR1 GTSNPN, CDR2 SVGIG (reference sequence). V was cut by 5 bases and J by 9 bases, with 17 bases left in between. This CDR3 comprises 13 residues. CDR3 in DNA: TGTGCCTGGGGGACGCGTGGAGGGTCTGAGCAGTTCTTC. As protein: CAWGTRGGSEQFF.

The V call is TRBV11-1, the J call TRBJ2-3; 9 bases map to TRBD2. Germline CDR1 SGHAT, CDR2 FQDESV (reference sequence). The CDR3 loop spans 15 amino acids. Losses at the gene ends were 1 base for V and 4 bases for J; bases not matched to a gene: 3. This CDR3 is CASSLGLAEADTQYF. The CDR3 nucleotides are TGTGCCAGCAGCTTAGGACTAGCGGAAGCAGATACGCAGTATTTT.

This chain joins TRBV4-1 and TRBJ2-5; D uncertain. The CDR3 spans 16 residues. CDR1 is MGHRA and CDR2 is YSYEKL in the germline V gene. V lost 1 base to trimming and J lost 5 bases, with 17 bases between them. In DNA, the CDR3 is TGCGCCAGCAGCCAAGTGGGCCCGGGCGTGGGCGAGACCCAGTACTTC. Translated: CASSQVGPGVGETQYF.